The 10 T cell receptor beta chains listed next were all sequenced from one sample in a study of human T cells and chemical hapten exposure. TCRdb analysed the RACE reads with MiXCR anew, one entry per CDR3 protein. Of some 360,000 distinct CDR3 sequences listed, around 5.5% are singletons. Time point given: pre-sensitization, week 0. Regarding treatment: therapeutic diphenylcyclopropenone sensitization with weekly scalp DPC. The input for sequencing was whole blood, taken in connection with sensitization to the hapten diphenylcyclopropenone (DPC). The receptors were sampled from a woman between 50 and 59 years old with alopecia areata. Some clones in this sample may be carry-over from other donors' samples.

The chain links TRBV27 to TRBJ1-2; 7 positions agree with TRBD1. The germline gives CDR1 MNHEY, CDR2 SMNVEV (reference sequence). V gave up 4 bases and J gave up 3 bases; unmatched junction bases: 8. The CDR3 contains 15 residues. The CDR3: CASSSHRGIDYGYTF. The DNA for the CDR3 is TGTGCCAGCAGTTCCCACAGGGGTATAGACTATGGCTACACCTTC.

The gene calls are TRBV4-2 and TRBJ1-5; unclear D gene. From germline, CDR1 is LGHNA and CDR2 YNFKEQ. CDR3 length: 14 amino acids. V gave up 0 bases and J gave up 0 bases, with 3 bases separating them. CDR3 coding DNA: TGTGCCAGCAGCCAAGAGAATAGCAATCAGCCCCAGCATTTT. Translating gives CASSQENSNQPQHF.

This clonotype was seen ten or more times. The rearrangement uses TRBV20-1 and TRBJ2-1; D remains unclear. Germline CDR1 is DFQATT and CDR2 is SNEGSKA (reference sequence). Trimming removed 3 bases at V and 7 bases at J, with 10 bases between. The CDR3 runs to 12 residues. The CDR3 region is CSASQQANEQFF. CDR3 in DNA: TGCAGTGCTAGCCAACAAGCAAATGAGCAGTTCTTC.

This clonotype was seen at least ten times. The chain uses TRBV2 and TRBJ2-1, with D tentatively TRBD2 (6 bases). The V and J ends lost 6 bases and 0 bases respectively, with 15 bases between them. The CDR3 loop spans 16 amino acids. Germline V lookup: CDR1 SNHLY, CDR2 FYNNEI. The CDR3 DNA sequence: TGTGCCAGCAGCCTGGGTGGGGGGATCTCCTACAATGAGCAGTTCTTC. Amino acid sequence: CASSLGGGISYNEQFF. Supplemented by reference TRBV2 and TRBJ2-1, the full variable domain reads EPEVTQTPSHQVTQMGQEVILRCVPISNHLYFYWYRQILGQKVEFLVSFYNNEISEKSEIFDDQFSVERPDGSNFTLKIRSTKLEDSAMYFCASSLGGGISYNEQFFGPGTRLTVL.

This clonotype turned up a few times. The gene calls are TRBV12-3 or TRBV12-4 and TRBJ2-5; TRBD2 matches 13 bases. CDR3 length: 17 amino acids. V was pared by 2 bases and J by 4 bases, with 7 bases of the junction left unmatched. The CDR3 bases are TGTGCCAGCAGTTTATCCACTAGCGGGGGGGCCTCAGAGACCCAGTACTTC. This sequence encodes CASSLSTSGGASETQYF.

The rearrangement uses TRBV28 and TRBJ1-2; D is ambiguous. V lost 3 bases, J lost 4 bases, and 18 bases lay in between. Germline assignment: CDR1 MDHEN and CDR2 SYDVKM. The CDR3 is 16 residues long. The DNA of the CDR3 is TGTGCCAGCAGTTTGTTCCCGGGGTGGGCTCCCTATGGCTACACCTTC. It specifies CASSLFPGWAPYGYTF.

This clonotype appeared many times. V gene TRBV29-1 combines with J gene TRBJ2-3, with 9 bases fitting TRBD1. This CDR3 is 15 amino acids long. Germline-derived CDR1 and CDR2 are SQVTM and ANQGSEA. Losses at the gene ends were 3 bases for V and 2 bases for J; bases not matched to a gene: 6. In DNA form, the CDR3 reads TGCAGCGTTGACGGGGACAGGGTTTTCACAGATACGCAGTATTTT. Its protein is CSVDGDRVFTDTQYF.

This clonotype was seen at least ten times. The rearrangement links TRBV24-1 to TRBJ2-3; no reliable D call. Germline V gives CDR1 KGHDR, CDR2 SFDVKD. V was pared by 1 base and J by 0 bases, with 7 bases between. The CDR3 runs 15 residues. In DNA, the CDR3 is TGTGCCACCAGTGATTTCGGTGTAAGCACAGATACGCAGTATTTT. Amino acid sequence: CATSDFGVSTDTQYF.

This clonotype was counted between two and nine times. The CDR3 DNA sequence: TGTGCCAGCAGTTACAGTCCTGGCAGCAACACTGAAGCTTTCTTT. This gives the protein CASSYSPGSNTEAFF. V usage is TRBV6-6 and J usage is TRBJ1-1; no clear D gene. The CDR3 has 15 amino acids. CDR1 MNHNY and CDR2 SVGAGI come from the germline V gene (reference sequence). The germline V and J ends were trimmed by 2 bases and 2 bases, with 12 bases remaining between them.

This clonotype was seen a few times. The chain couples TRBV7-8 to TRBJ2-6; the D call may be TRBD1 or TRBD2 (5 bases each). The CDR3 sequence is 17 residues long. The germline V and J ends were trimmed by 4 bases and 0 bases, with 13 bases remaining between them. CDR1 and CDR2 (germline): SGHVS, FQNEAQ. CDR3 amino acids: CASSSGAPHSGANVLTF. DNA for the CDR3: TGTGCCAGCAGCTCCGGGGCACCTCACTCTGGGGCCAACGTCCTGACTTTC.